This TCR beta chain was sequenced in a study of follicular helper T cells after annual influenza vaccination. Survey level resolution was used for TCRB sequencing. Data came from immunoSEQ multiplex PCR; TCRdb stores just in-frame clones and leaves some out. This table holds about 14,000 clones, 84% found once. Germline CDR1 MDHEN, CDR2 SYDVKM. The V end lost 2 bases, the J end lost 4 bases, and 5 bases lay between the germline ends. The CDR3 loop spans 12 amino acids. Time point described: 2014-2015 season, pre-vaccination. Adults were given seasonal inactivated influenza vaccine, and blood CD4 subsets were sorted before and after vaccination.

The sequencing used CXCR5- memory CD4+ T cells sorted from blood, collected on the day of influenza vaccination. This sequence originates from an adult who received the influenza vaccine. V is TRBV28 and J is TRBJ1-2; D is uncertain. The CDR3 DNA reads as TGTGCCAGCAGTTTAACAGCCTATGGCTACACCTTC. Residues: CASSLTAYGYTF.